A selection of T cell receptor beta chains follows, all from one sample in a study of tissue T cells after allogeneic stem cell transplantation. Some clones are missing from TCRdb's copy, which holds only in-frame ones; the method was immunoSEQ multiplex PCR. The table has tens of thousands of clones, roughly 70% seen once. Sequences were derived from tissue from the ileum, sampled at autopsy. These receptors originate from a female donor older than 55 with lung cancer. Each CDR3 is given with its conserved first and last residue. The D gene is left open where the match is weak. Some rows mark clone size as missing; the rest say once, few, many or name a class of expanded clone.

J: TRBJ2-4; V: TRBV30; size: NA; D: NA; DNA: TGTGCCTGGAGTGTGGGGGCCAAAAACATTCAGTACTTC; CDR3: CAWSVGAKNIQYF
J: TRBJ2-5; V: TRBV27; size: NA; D: NA; DNA: TGTGCCAGCAGTTTGAATGGGAGAGAGACCCAGTACTTC; CDR3: CASSLNGRETQYF
J: TRBJ1-4; V: TRBV30; size: NA; D: NA; DNA: TGTGCCTGGCAGCCTGGGCCTAATGAAAAACTGTTTTTT; CDR3: CAWQPGPNEKLFF
J: TRBJ2-1; V: TRBV13; size: few; D: NA; DNA: TGTGCCAGCAGCTCGGAGGTGGCATCTGATGAGCAGTTCTTC; CDR3: CASSSEVASDEQFF
J: TRBJ1-2; V: TRBV4-1; size: NA; D: TRBD1; DNA: TGCGCCAGCAGCCAAATTGACAGGGCGGCGGTTGGCTACACCTTC; CDR3: CASSQIDRAAVGYTF
J: TRBJ1-6; V: TRBV9; size: NA; D: NA; DNA: TGTGCCAGCAGCGTAGCTACAACCTTCTTCTCCTATAATTCACCCCTCCACTTT; CDR3: CASSVATTFFSYNSPLHF
J: TRBJ2-2; V: TRBV24-1; size: NA; D: NA; DNA: TGTGCCACCAGTGATTCGGATAGGGGCCCCGGGGAGCTGTTTTTT; CDR3: CATSDSDRGPGELFF
J: TRBJ1-2; V: TRBV6-4; size: NA; D: NA; DNA: TGTGCCAGCAGTCCCGGGCCCTCCGGCCCTCAAGTCTTC; CDR3: CASSPGPSGPQVF
J: TRBJ2-7; V: TRBV19; size: once; D: NA; DNA: TGTGCCAGTAGTTCGAACGGTGCAACCTCCTACGAGCAGTACTTC; CDR3: CASSSNGATSYEQYF
J: TRBJ1-2; V: TRBV20-1; size: NA; D: TRBD1; DNA: TGCAGTGCATCGGGACAGATTGGCTACACCTTC; CDR3: CSASGQIGYTF
J: TRBJ1-5; V: TRBV19; size: NA; D: TRBD1; DNA: TGTGCCAGCAGACAGGGGCGCAATCAGCCCCAGCATTTT; CDR3: CASRQGRNQPQHF
J: TRBJ1-5; V: TRBV2; size: medium-sized; D: NA; DNA: TGTGCCAGCAGTCCTAAGGGACGCAATCAGCCCCAGCATTTT; CDR3: CASSPKGRNQPQHF
J: TRBJ2-5; V: TRBV6-2/TRBV6-3; size: NA; D: TRBD2; DNA: TGTGCCAGCAGTGGCGGGGGGCTTGGGACCCAGTACTTC; CDR3: CASSGGGLGTQYF
J: TRBJ1-1; V: TRBV18; size: NA; D: NA; DNA: TGTGCCAGCTCACCAGACAGCCTGAACACTGAAGCTTTCTTT; CDR3: CASSPDSLNTEAFF
J: TRBJ2-3; V: TRBV12-2; size: NA; D: NA; DNA: TGTGCAAGTCGCTTAAAAGCAGGGAGAGATACGCAGTATTTT; CDR3: CASRLKAGRDTQYF
J: TRBJ2-7; V: TRBV4-2; size: NA; D: TRBD2; DNA: TGTGCCAGCAGCCATCTTAGCGGGGGGGCCAATGAGCAGTACTTC; CDR3: CASSHLSGGANEQYF
J: TRBJ2-3; V: TRBV4-2; size: NA; D: NA; DNA: TGTGCCAGCAGCCGGTCGACAGGCTCATCCACAGATACGCAGTATTTT; CDR3: CASSRSTGSSTDTQYF
J: TRBJ2-1; V: TRBV6-6; size: few; D: NA; DNA: TGTGCCAGCCTCAGCCGGCATGAGCAGTTCTTC; CDR3: CASLSRHEQFF
J: TRBJ2-7; V: TRBV29-1; size: NA; D: TRBD1; DNA: TGCAGCCCCGGGACAGAAATGAGTGGGCAGTACTTC; CDR3: CSPGTEMSGQYF
J: TRBJ1-3; V: TRBV7-6; size: NA; D: NA; DNA: TGTGCCAGCAGCTTAGGAGCAGGGACCCGAAACACCATATATTTT; CDR3: CASSLGAGTRNTIYF
J: TRBJ2-2; V: TRBV11-3; size: NA; D: NA; DNA: TGTGCCAGCAGCTTACGGGGGAACACCGGGGAGCTGTTTTTT; CDR3: CASSLRGNTGELFF
J: TRBJ2-2; V: TRBV3-1/TRBV3-2; size: NA; D: NA; DNA: TGTGCCAGCAGCCATAACACCGGGGAGCTGTTTTTT; CDR3: CASSHNTGELFF
J: TRBJ2-3; V: TRBV24-1; size: NA; D: NA; DNA: TGTGCCACCAGTTACCCGGGAATAGATACGCAGTATTTT; CDR3: CATSYPGIDTQYF
J: TRBJ1-1; V: TRBV11-1; size: NA; D: TRBD1; DNA: TGTGCCAGCAGCTTACATCGGGGGACAGGGGAAACTGAAGCTTTCTTT; CDR3: CASSLHRGTGETEAFF
J: TRBJ1-2; V: TRBV6-1; size: NA; D: NA; DNA: TGTGCCAGCAGTGAAGAATTGGGGGCCTATTACAGGGATGGCTACACCTTC; CDR3: CASSEELGAYYRDGYTF
J: TRBJ2-3; V: TRBV5-6; size: NA; D: NA; DNA: TGTGCCAGCAGCTTCGTTCTCACAGATACGCAGTATTTT; CDR3: CASSFVLTDTQYF
J: TRBJ2-7; V: TRBV5-4; size: NA; D: NA; DNA: TGTGCCAGCAGCTTGGCACTCACTGTATACTACGAGCAGTACTTC; CDR3: CASSLALTVYYEQYF
J: TRBJ2-1; V: TRBV18; size: NA; D: NA; DNA: TGTGCCAGCTCATCGGACAGAGGAAGAACCAGCAATGAGCAGTTCTTC; CDR3: CASSSDRGRTSNEQFF
J: TRBJ1-4; V: TRBV7-8; size: medium-sized; D: NA; DNA: TGTGCCAGCAGCTTAGAAGGCAGGCTTAACGAAAAACTGTTTTTT; CDR3: CASSLEGRLNEKLFF
J: TRBJ2-3; V: TRBV7-8; size: NA; D: NA; DNA: TGTGCCAGCAGCCGAGGGGCCTTAACCACAGATACGCAGTATTTT; CDR3: CASSRGALTTDTQYF
J: TRBJ1-2; V: TRBV6-1; size: NA; D: NA; DNA: TGTGCCAGCAGTGAAGCGGCAGGGAACTATGGCTACACCTTC; CDR3: CASSEAAGNYGYTF
J: TRBJ1-2; V: TRBV6-2/TRBV6-3; size: NA; D: NA; DNA: TGTGCCAGCAGTGGCGAGGGGGTTCCTAACTATGGCTACACCTTC; CDR3: CASSGEGVPNYGYTF
J: TRBJ1-1; V: TRBV30; size: NA; D: NA; DNA: TGTGCCTGGAGTGCGGGGTTTGTAACGCGAGCTTTCTTT; CDR3: CAWSAGFVTRAFF
J: TRBJ1-3; V: TRBV18; size: few; D: TRBD1; DNA: TGTGCCAGCTCATTTACGACAGGGGGCACTGGAAACACCATATATTTT; CDR3: CASSFTTGGTGNTIYF
J: TRBJ2-3; V: TRBV30; size: NA; D: TRBD1; DNA: TGTGCCTGGAGTCAGGGACAGAGCACAGATACGCAGTATTTT; CDR3: CAWSQGQSTDTQYF
J: TRBJ1-5; V: TRBV2; size: NA; D: TRBD1; DNA: TGTGCCAGCACCAAGACAGGGGGAATTAGTCAGCCCCAGCATTTT; CDR3: CASTKTGGISQPQHF